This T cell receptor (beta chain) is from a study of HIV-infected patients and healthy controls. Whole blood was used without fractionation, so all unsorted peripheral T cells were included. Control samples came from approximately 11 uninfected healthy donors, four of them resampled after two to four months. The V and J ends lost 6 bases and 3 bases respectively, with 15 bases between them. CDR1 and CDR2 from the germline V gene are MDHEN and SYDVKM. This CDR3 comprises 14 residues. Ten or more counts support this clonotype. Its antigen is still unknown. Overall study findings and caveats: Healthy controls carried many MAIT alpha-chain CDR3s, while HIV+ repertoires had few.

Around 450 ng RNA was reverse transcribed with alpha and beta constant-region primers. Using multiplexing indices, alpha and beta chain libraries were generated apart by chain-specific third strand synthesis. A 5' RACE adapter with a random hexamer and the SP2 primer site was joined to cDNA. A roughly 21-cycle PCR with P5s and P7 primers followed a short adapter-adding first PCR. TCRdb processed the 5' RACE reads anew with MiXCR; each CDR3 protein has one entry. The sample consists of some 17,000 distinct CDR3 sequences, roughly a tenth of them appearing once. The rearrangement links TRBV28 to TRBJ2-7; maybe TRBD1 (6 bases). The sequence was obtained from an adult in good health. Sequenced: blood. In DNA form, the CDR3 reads TGTGCCAGCAGCGAACAGGGTCCCCGCTACGAGCAGTACTTC. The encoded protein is CASSEQGPRYEQYF. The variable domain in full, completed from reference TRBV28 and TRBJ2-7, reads DVKVTQSSRYLVKRTGEKVFLECVQDMDHENMFWYRQDPGLGLRLIYFSYDVKMKEKGDIPEGYSVSREKKERFSLILESASTNQTSMYLCASSEQGPRYEQYFGPGTRLTVT.